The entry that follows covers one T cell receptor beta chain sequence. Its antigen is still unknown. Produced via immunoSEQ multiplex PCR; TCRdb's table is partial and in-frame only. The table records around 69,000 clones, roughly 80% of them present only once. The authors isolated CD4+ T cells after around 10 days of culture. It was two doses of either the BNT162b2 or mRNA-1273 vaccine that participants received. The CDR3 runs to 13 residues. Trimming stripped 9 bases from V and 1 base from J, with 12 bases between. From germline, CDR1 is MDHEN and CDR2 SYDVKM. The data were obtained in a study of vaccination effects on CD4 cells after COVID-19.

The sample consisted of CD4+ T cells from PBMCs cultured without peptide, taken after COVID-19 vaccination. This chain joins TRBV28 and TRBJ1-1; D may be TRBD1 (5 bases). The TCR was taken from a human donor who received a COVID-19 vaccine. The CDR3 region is CARAQTENTEAFF. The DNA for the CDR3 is TGTGCCAGGGCACAGACAGAGAACACTGAAGCTTTCTTT.